A selection of T cell receptor beta chains follows, all from one sample in a study of post-analysis software for immune sequencing data. MiXCR was run by TCRdb on the PCR reads, yielding one entry per CDR3 protein. The table includes about 460,000 distinct CDR3 sequences, around 40% detected once. The sequenced sample was blood. These receptors came from a girl aged 10 to 17 with multiple sclerosis. Each CDR3 is given with its conserved first and last residue. The D gene is left open where the match is weak. Clone size is shown for a subset of rows, as once, few, many or a class of expanded clone.

CDR3 DNA: TGCAGTGCTGGGACTAGCGGGAACTACAATGAGCAGTTCTTC
CDR3 protein: CSAGTSGNYNEQFF
J gene: TRBJ2-1
V gene: TRBV20-1
clone size: few
D gene: TRBD2

CDR3 DNA: TGTGCCAGCCATGAAGGGGGGAGCTATGGCTACACCTTC
CDR3 protein: CASHEGGSYGYTF
J gene: TRBJ1-2
V gene: TRBV25-1
clone size: -
D gene: -

CDR3 DNA: TGTGCCAGCAGCCCCAGGGTTAATGGGGCCAACGTCCTGACTTTC
CDR3 protein: CASSPRVNGANVLTF
J gene: TRBJ2-6
V gene: TRBV3-1
clone size: few
D gene: -

CDR3 DNA: TGTGCCAGCAGCTTAGATGTAGACACAGATACGCAGTATTTT
CDR3 protein: CASSLDVDTDTQYF
J gene: TRBJ2-3
V gene: TRBV7-8
clone size: -
D gene: -

CDR3 DNA: TGCGCCAGCAGTGAGTCTGGTAGCGGGGATTTGAGGGATAGGGAGCAGTACTTC
CDR3 protein: CASSESGSGDLRDREQYF
J gene: TRBJ2-7
V gene: TRBV10-1
clone size: -
D gene: TRBD2

CDR3 DNA: TGTGCCAGCAGCTTAGACGCCAAAAACATTCAGTACTTC
CDR3 protein: CASSLDAKNIQYF
J gene: TRBJ2-4
V gene: TRBV7-2
clone size: many
D gene: -

CDR3 DNA: TGCAGTGCTTCCGGCCGGACTAGCGGTTCCTACAATGAGCAGTTCTTC
CDR3 protein: CSASGRTSGSYNEQFF
J gene: TRBJ2-1
V gene: TRBV20-1
clone size: -
D gene: TRBD2

CDR3 DNA: TGTGCCAGCAGTTCGATCGGCCCCTACGAGCAGTACTTC
CDR3 protein: CASSSIGPYEQYF
J gene: TRBJ2-7
V gene: TRBV28
clone size: -
D gene: -

CDR3 DNA: TGCGCCAGCAGCTCCCGACAGGGACCCTCCTACGAGCAGTACTTC
CDR3 protein: CASSSRQGPSYEQYF
J gene: TRBJ2-7
V gene: TRBV5-1
clone size: -
D gene: TRBD1

CDR3 DNA: TGTGCCAGCACAGTTACGGGGGAGTGGAACATTCAGTACTTC
CDR3 protein: CASTVTGEWNIQYF
J gene: TRBJ2-4
V gene: TRBV18
clone size: once
D gene: -

CDR3 DNA: TGTGCCAGCAGTTCTCCGACAGGATCCGAGCCCCAGCATTTT
CDR3 protein: CASSSPTGSEPQHF
J gene: TRBJ1-5
V gene: TRBV6-2/TRBV6-3
clone size: -
D gene: -

CDR3 DNA: TGTGCCAGCAGCACTAACGGGGGAACCTACGAGCAGTACTTC
CDR3 protein: CASSTNGGTYEQYF
J gene: TRBJ2-7
V gene: TRBV11-1
clone size: -
D gene: -

CDR3 DNA: TGTGCCAGCAGTCTTACAGGGGATGGTGGCTACACCTTC
CDR3 protein: CASSLTGDGGYTF
J gene: TRBJ1-2
V gene: TRBV12-3/TRBV12-4
clone size: -
D gene: TRBD1

CDR3 DNA: TGTGCCAGCAGCTTAGGGACAGGGTTTCTCTCGAATAATTCACCCCTCCACTTT
CDR3 protein: CASSLGTGFLSNNSPLHF
J gene: TRBJ1-6
V gene: TRBV7-2
clone size: few
D gene: TRBD1

CDR3 DNA: TGTGCCAGCAATTTCACAGACAGAACCTACGAGCAGTACTTC
CDR3 protein: CASNFTDRTYEQYF
J gene: TRBJ2-7
V gene: TRBV21-1
clone size: -
D gene: -

CDR3 DNA: TGTGCCAGCAGCTCGCGACTAGCGGGAACCTACAATGAGCAGTTCTTC
CDR3 protein: CASSSRLAGTYNEQFF
J gene: TRBJ2-1
V gene: TRBV5-1
clone size: few
D gene: TRBD2

CDR3 DNA: TGTGCCAGCAGCTTGGACAGGGGAAATGAGCAGTTCTTC
CDR3 protein: CASSLDRGNEQFF
J gene: TRBJ2-1
V gene: TRBV11-2
clone size: -
D gene: TRBD1

CDR3 DNA: TGCGCCAGCAGGGACTGGAGGAAAACGAACTCTGGGGCCAACGTCCTGACTTTC
CDR3 protein: CASRDWRKTNSGANVLTF
J gene: TRBJ2-6
V gene: TRBV5-1
clone size: -
D gene: -

CDR3 DNA: TGCGCCAGCAGCTTGGCCCGGACAACAAAAGAGACCCAGTACTTC
CDR3 protein: CASSLARTTKETQYF
J gene: TRBJ2-5
V gene: TRBV5-1
clone size: -
D gene: -

CDR3 DNA: TGTGCCAGCAGCCAAGATCTCCTACTAGCGGGAGCCTCCTTAAGCTCCTACGAGCAGTACTTC
CDR3 protein: CASSQDLLLAGASLSSYEQYF
J gene: TRBJ2-7
V gene: TRBV14
clone size: few
D gene: TRBD2

CDR3 DNA: TGTGCCAGCAGTTACTCGGGGAACTACAATGAGCAGTTCTTC
CDR3 protein: CASSYSGNYNEQFF
J gene: TRBJ2-1
V gene: TRBV6-6
clone size: -
D gene: -

CDR3 DNA: TGTGCCAGCAGCAAACGCGGGACAGGGGAAGAGACCCAGTACTTC
CDR3 protein: CASSKRGTGEETQYF
J gene: TRBJ2-5
V gene: TRBV13
clone size: -
D gene: TRBD1

CDR3 DNA: TGCGCCAGCAGCCCGGGACAGGGGCCACCCTATGGCTACACCTTC
CDR3 protein: CASSPGQGPPYGYTF
J gene: TRBJ1-2
V gene: TRBV5-1
clone size: -
D gene: TRBD1

CDR3 DNA: TGTGCCAGTAGTATGTGGGACAGGAGGGTCAATCAGCCCCAGCATTTT
CDR3 protein: CASSMWDRRVNQPQHF
J gene: TRBJ1-5
V gene: TRBV19
clone size: -
D gene: TRBD1

CDR3 DNA: TGTGCCAGCAGGGGACTAGCGGAGACCCAGTACTTC
CDR3 protein: CASRGLAETQYF
J gene: TRBJ2-5
V gene: TRBV11-2
clone size: -
D gene: TRBD2

CDR3 DNA: TGTGCCAGCAGCTTAGAACGGGCAGGGCTTAATGAGCAGTTCTTC
CDR3 protein: CASSLERAGLNEQFF
J gene: TRBJ2-1
V gene: TRBV7-9
clone size: -
D gene: -

CDR3 DNA: TGTGCCAGCAGGCCGGCCGGACTTCCAATCAATCAGCCCCAGCATTTT
CDR3 protein: CASRPAGLPINQPQHF
J gene: TRBJ1-5
V gene: TRBV28
clone size: -
D gene: -

CDR3 DNA: TGTGCCAGCAGTTTCCAGGGGGCGTCAGATACGCAGTATTTT
CDR3 protein: CASSFQGASDTQYF
J gene: TRBJ2-3
V gene: TRBV28
clone size: few
D gene: TRBD1

CDR3 DNA: TGCAGTGCCCCGGCCAGGGGTACGAACAATGAGCAGTTCTTC
CDR3 protein: CSAPARGTNNEQFF
J gene: TRBJ2-1
V gene: TRBV20-1
clone size: few
D gene: -

CDR3 DNA: TGCAGCGTTGAGGATCCGGAGGCCTACGAGCAGTACTTC
CDR3 protein: CSVEDPEAYEQYF
J gene: TRBJ2-7
V gene: TRBV29-1
clone size: -
D gene: -

CDR3 DNA: TGCAGCGTCCTGACCCTTCACGACGAGCAGTACTTC
CDR3 protein: CSVLTLHDEQYF
J gene: TRBJ2-7
V gene: TRBV29-1
clone size: few
D gene: -